These 12 T cell receptor beta chains share one sample of origin, sequenced in a study of metastatic and nonmetastatic thyroid tumors. Thyroid surgery was preceded by no treatment in any patient. TCRdb ran MiXCR on the PCR reads. The data show 30,000 or so clones, 20% to 25% seen once. The sequenced sample was blood. The receptors here all came from a female donor with papillary thyroid cancer or a benign thyroid nodule (not recorded which). Some clones in this sample may be carry-over from other donors' samples.

This clone was counted at least ten times. A much larger clone lies a single base off, so this may be a read error. This is likely a read error, given that the CDR3 carries no conserved phenylalanine or tryptophan at its end. V usage is TRBV4-1 and J usage is TRBJ1-4; D remains ambiguous. V lost 1 base and J 5 bases, leaving 11 bases between the germline ends. Germline V lookup: CDR1 MGHRA, CDR2 YSYEKL. There are 15 residues in the CDR3. The chain's CDR3 is CASSQGRFENEKLFL. In DNA form, the CDR3 reads TGCGCCAGCAGCCAAGGCCGTTTCGAGAATGAAAAACTGTTTCTT.

This clone is deemed medium-sized. The V call is TRBV30, the J call TRBJ2-7; unclear D gene. The CDR3 sequence is 13 residues long. Germline V lookup: CDR1 GTSNPN, CDR2 SVGIG (reference sequence). With 0 bases removed from V and 3 bases from J, the gap between germline ends came to 9 bases. The CDR3 region is CAWSVASIYEQYF. The DNA for the CDR3 is TGTGCCTGGAGTGTAGCTAGTATCTACGAGCAGTACTTC. Filled out from reference TRBV30 and TRBJ2-7, the complete variable domain reads SQTIHQWPATLVQPVGSPLSLECTVEGTSNPNLYWYRQAAGRGLQLLFYSVGIGQISSEVPQNLSASRPQDRQFILSSKKLLLSDSGFYLCAWSVASIYEQYFGPGTRLTVT.

In its sample, this clone was seen many times. The gene calls are TRBV28 and TRBJ2-1; 8 bases align to TRBD1. The trim removed 6 bases at V and 6 bases at J, leaving 13 bases unmatched. Germline V gives CDR1 MDHEN, CDR2 SYDVKM. The CDR3 consists of 16 residues. CDR3 in DNA: TGTGCCAGCAGCCCGGCCGGGACAGGCCGGGTCAATGAGCAGTTCTTC. It yields the protein CASSPAGTGRVNEQFF.

The J gene is TRBJ2-7, the V gene TRBV5-1; possibly TRBD2 for D (6 bases). V was clipped by 2 bases and J by 7 bases, with 13 bases between them. Germline CDR1 SGHRS, CDR2 YFSETQ. The CDR3 is 13 residues long. CDR3: CASSFRQAGEQYF. The CDR3 nucleotides read TGCGCCAGCAGCTTTCGGCAGGCGGGGGAGCAGTACTTC.

Many counts were recorded for this clone. The V and J genes are TRBV30 and TRBJ1-1; tentative D call: TRBD1 (6 bases). The V and J ends lost 5 bases and 0 bases respectively, with 10 bases between them. The V gene's germline CDR1 is GTSNPN and CDR2 SVGIG (reference sequence). This CDR3 region has 13 residues. The CDR3 bases are TGTGCCTGGGACGGGGACATGAACACTGAAGCTTTCTTT. It yields the protein CAWDGDMNTEAFF.

This clone has ten or more counts. A much larger clonotype is one base distant, so this may be a read error. V and J are TRBV20-1 and TRBJ2-7; D is perhaps TRBD1 or TRBD2 (5 bases each). CDR1 DFQATT and CDR2 SNEGSKA come from the germline V gene (reference sequence). The CDR3 has 14 amino acids. The CDR3 loop reads CSAEPGPTPYEQHF. CDR3 bases: TGCAGTGCTGAACCGGGACCAACGCCCTACGAGCAGCACTTC.

This clone was seen many times. The V call is TRBV11-1, the J call TRBJ2-3; 8 bases align to TRBD2. V shed 5 bases and J 3 bases; nucleotides not matched to a gene: 4. Germline values: CDR1 SGHAT, CDR2 FQDESV (reference sequence). This CDR3 is 14 amino acids long. CDR3 bases: TGTGCCAGCAGCCCGGGGGGGTGGACAGATACGCAGTATTTT. The encoded protein is CASSPGGWTDTQYF.

Many counts were recorded for this clone. Possible read error: a much larger clone is one base away. This chain joins TRBV24-1 and TRBJ2-5; 8 nucleotides line up with TRBD2. V was pared by 3 bases and J by 3 bases, with 5 bases of the junction left unmatched. CDR1 and CDR2 from the germline V gene are KGHDR and SFDVKD. The CDR3 spans 15 residues. The CDR3, as DNA: TGTGCCACCAGTGATCCCCGGGGGGGAGAAGAGACCCAGTACTTC. Translation gives CATSDPRGGEETQYF.

The chain is built from TRBV9 and TRBJ2-1; maybe TRBD2 (5 bases). Germline V gene lookup returns CDR1 SGDLS and CDR2 YYNGEE. V lost 4 bases, J lost 5 bases, and 13 bases lay in between. This CDR3 has 14 residues. CDR3 DNA: TGTGCCAGCAGCTCCCGCGGGCTAGACAATGAGCAGTTCTTC. Its protein product is CASSSRGLDNEQFF. Full variable domain (outside the CDR3, taken from reference TRBV9 and TRBJ2-1): DSGVTQTPKHLITATGQRVTLRCSPRSGDLSVYWYQQSLDQGLQFLIQYYNGEERAKGNILERFSAQQFPDLHSELNLSSLELGDSALYFCASSSRGLDNEQFFGPGTRLTVL.

By sample share, this clone is medium-sized. This chain links TRBV28 with TRBJ2-7, with 7 bases that match TRBD1. V trimming: 3 bases; J trimming: 0 bases; junction bases outside the gene matches: 5. The CDR3 contains 15 residues. CDR1 MDHEN and CDR2 SYDVKM come from the germline V gene. The CDR3 nucleotides are TGTGCCAGCAGTTTTCGCCGACAGGGCTCCTACGAGCAGTACTTC. Protein sequence: CASSFRRQGSYEQYF.

This clone was detected many times. The V call is TRBV20-1, the J call TRBJ2-7, with 11 bases fitting TRBD2. Germline CDR1 and CDR2: DFQATT and SNEGSKA (reference sequence). The CDR3 loop spans 13 amino acids. V dropped 6 bases and J dropped 2; count of bases not matched to a gene: 3. The CDR3 region is CSANSGRAYEQYF. For the CDR3, the DNA is TGCAGTGCCAATAGCGGGAGGGCCTACGAGCAGTACTTC.

In its sample, this clone was seen many times. The chain has TRBV9 and TRBJ2-2, with 9 bases lining up with TRBD1. This CDR3 has 15 amino acids. Germline-derived CDR1 and CDR2 are SGDLS and YYNGEE. J lost 7 bases, V lost 4 bases, and 8 bases had no gene match. CDR3 nucleotide sequence: TGTGCCAGCAGCAAGAACAGGGGGCAGGACGGGGAGCTGTTTTTT. Protein: CASSKNRGQDGELFF.